These 23 T cell receptor beta chains came from one sample sequenced in a study of beta chain features in type 1 diabetes (dated by TCRdb to 2016 to 2019). Overall results and qualifications from the work: A moderate but significant shortening of TCRB CDR3 length was observed in type 1 diabetes patients in all four CD4+ subsets.

The antigens for these receptors are not known. The library was produced with the immunoSEQ multiplex PCR assay. The entire isolated RNA was reverse transcribed using the High Capacity cDNA Reverse Transcription Kit, and thus expressed TCRB transcripts were sequenced. The source is immuneACCESS, and TCRdb retained only in-frame sequences with V and J called. Part of the clones is not carried over; for the studies checked, unresolved V genes explain less than half of this, and the remainder is unexplained. Counted in this sample were a few hundred thousand clones; 8% to 10% of them appeared once. 0.45% to 0.65% of the sample goes to the ten largest clones. Input material: central memory CD4+ T cells from blood. These receptors originate from a man aged 25-45 years with type 1 diabetes.

The chain has TRBV5-4 and TRBJ2-2; 7 bases are shared with TRBD2. The CDR3 is 16 residues long. The germline V gene has CDR1 SGHNT and CDR2 YYREEE (reference sequence). V was pared by 0 bases and J by 5 bases, with 7 bases of the junction left unmatched. This chain's CDR3 is CASSLAGGRDTGELFF. As DNA, the CDR3 is TGTGCCAGCAGCTTGGCGGGCGGGAGAGATACCGGGGAGCTGTTTTTT. The entire variable domain, with the rest obtained from reference TRBV5-4 and TRBJ2-2, is as follows: ETGVTQSPTHLIKTRGQQVTLRCSSQSGHNTVSWYQQALGQGPQFIFQYYREEENGRGNFPPRFSGLQFPNYSSELNVNALELDDSALYLCASSLAGGRDTGELFFGEGSRLTVL.

This clone was seen only a few times. The chain combines TRBV11-2 with TRBJ2-3; D is perhaps TRBD2 (5 bases). Trimming cost V 5 bases and J 6 bases, with 12 bases left between them. CDR3 length: 13 amino acids. Germline loops: CDR1 SGHAT, CDR2 FQNNGV. The CDR3 bases are TGTGCCAGCAGCCCCGGAGGAGGCGATACGCAGTATTTT. This codes for CASSPGGGDTQYF.

J is TRBJ1-5 and V is TRBV29-1; perhaps TRBD1 as D (5 bases). Germline V CDR1 and CDR2: SQVTM, ANQGSEA. Trimming took off 7 bases at V and 12 bases at J, with 16 bases between the two ends. This CDR3 region has 11 residues. The CDR3 spells CSGNRRGIQHF. CDR3 bases: TGCAGCGGAAACCGGCGGGGGATCCAGCATTTT.

Of note for this clone: The sample has other DNA sequences that encode this CDR3 too. The chain is built from TRBV7-2 and TRBJ2-6; no firm D call. The CDR3 sequence is 13 residues long. Germline V CDR1 and CDR2: SGHTA, FQGNSA. The germline V and J ends were trimmed by 4 bases and 1 base, with 2 bases remaining between them. CDR3 nucleotides: TGTGCCAGCAGCTCTTCTGGGGCCAACGTCCTGACTTTC. Translation gives CASSSSGANVLTF.

This chain connects TRBV27 to TRBJ1-5; the D is unclear. V shed 9 bases and J shed 0 bases, with 9 bases lying between them. CDR3 length: 13 amino acids. Germline CDR1 and CDR2: MNHEY and SMNVEV (reference sequence). The CDR3 is CARILYSNQPQHF. In DNA form, the CDR3 reads TGTGCCAGGATCCTATATAGCAATCAGCCCCAGCATTTT.

This clone was found a few times. The rearrangement links TRBV6-5 to TRBJ2-5; no reliable D call. Germline V gene lookup returns CDR1 MNHEY and CDR2 SVGAGI. Trimming stripped 0 bases from V and 2 bases from J, with 7 bases between. CDR3 length: 14 amino acids. CDR3 coding DNA: TGTGCCAGCAGTTACTCCGACTCGCAAGAGACCCAGTACTTC. This translates into CASSYSDSQETQYF.

The CDR3 region is CASGSGGGADTQYF. The DNA of the CDR3 is TGTGCTAGTGGTTCCGGGGGCGGTGCAGATACGCAGTATTTT. The genes are TRBV12-5 and TRBJ2-3; perhaps D is TRBD1 or TRBD2 (6 bases each). CDR1 and CDR2 (germline): LGHNT, FRNRAP. V was pared by 4 bases and J by 4 bases, with 12 bases between. The CDR3 covers 14 residues.

The table lists this clone with many counts. The J gene is TRBJ2-1, the V gene TRBV13, with 9 nucleotides matching TRBD2. With 10 bases clipped from V and 8 bases from J, the junction kept 12 bases outside the gene matches. The germline gives CDR1 PRHDT, CDR2 FYEKMQ (reference sequence). The CDR3 covers 14 residues. CDR3: CATLAGLGGHEQFF. CDR3 DNA: TGTGCCACCCTAGCGGGATTGGGGGGCCATGAGCAGTTCTTC.

Written as DNA, the CDR3 is TGTGCCACCCCCCTACTAGACAGGGCAGCCTATGGCTACACCTTC. It encodes CATPLLDRAAYGYTF. This chain uses TRBV6-1 with TRBJ1-2, with 7 positions matching TRBD1. Germline V gene data show CDR1 as MNHNS and CDR2 as SASEGT. V shed 10 bases, J shed 4 bases, and the junction held 15 bases outside the gene matches. This CDR3 has 15 amino acids.

The rearrangement uses TRBV2 and TRBJ1-2; D is unclear. The CDR3 loop spans 14 amino acids. The germline V gene encodes CDR1 SNHLY and CDR2 FYNNEI. The V end was cut by 6 bases, the J end by 3 bases, with 14 bases between. DNA of the CDR3: TGTGCCAGCAGCGATAGGACCAGAGACTATGGCTACACCTTC. Its translation: CASSDRTRDYGYTF.

This clone was detected a few times. The chain couples TRBV4-1 to TRBJ2-2; the D is unclear. Trimming took off 1 base at V and 0 bases at J, with 3 bases between the two ends. The V gene's germline CDR1 is MGHRA and CDR2 YSYEKL. The CDR3 has 14 residues. CDR3 sequence (DNA): TGCGCCAGCAGCCAAGTTCCGAACACCGGGGAGCTGTTTTTT. This sequence encodes CASSQVPNTGELFF.

This clone was detected only a few times. The V gene is TRBV15, the J gene TRBJ1-2, with TRBD1 matching over 8 bases. Looked up from germline, CDR1 is LNHNV and CDR2 is YYDKDF (reference sequence). With V trimmed by 1 base and J by 7 bases, 8 bases remained unmatched. This CDR3 is 15 amino acids long. CDR3 nucleotides: TGTGCCACCAGCAGAGGCACGGACAGGGAGTCTGGCTACACCTTC. This codes for CATSRGTDRESGYTF.

This clone was counted between two and nine times. The chain couples TRBV5-8 to TRBJ1-5; 10 positions agree with TRBD1. The germline V gene encodes CDR1 SGHTS and CDR2 YDEGEE. This CDR3 contains 16 residues. The junction had 8 bases not matched to a gene; V was cut back by 4 bases and J by 4 bases. CDR3 amino acids: CASSRDRGGKNQPQHF. For the CDR3, the DNA is TGTGCCAGCAGCCGGGACAGGGGAGGAAAAAATCAGCCCCAGCATTTT.

The CDR3 coding sequence is TGTGCCAGCAGCGAACGATACAATGAGCAGTTCTTC. This translates into CASSERYNEQFF. The chain uses TRBV11-2 and TRBJ2-1; D not certain. Germline loops: CDR1 SGHAT, CDR2 FQNNGV. There are 12 residues in the CDR3. The germline V and J ends were trimmed by 5 bases and 4 bases, with 6 bases remaining between them. Complete variable domain (other parts from reference TRBV11-2 and TRBJ2-1): EAGVAQSPRYKIIEKRQSVAFWCNPISGHATLYWYQQILGQGPKLLIQFQNNGVVDDSQLPKDRFSAERLKGVDSTLKIQPAKLEDSAVYLCASSERYNEQFFGPGTRLTVL.

The chain uses TRBV28 and TRBJ2-7, with 9 bases aligning to TRBD1. With V trimmed by 8 bases and J by 4 bases, 9 bases remained unmatched. CDR1 is MDHEN and CDR2 is SYDVKM in the germline V gene. The CDR3 length is 14 residues. The chain's CDR3 is CASVSGTGWYEQYF. CDR3 nucleotide sequence: TGTGCCAGCGTATCCGGGACAGGGTGGTACGAGCAGTACTTC.

This clone was seen more than once but under ten times. CDR3 DNA: TGTGCCATCAGATCAGGGGCGATTAGCAATCAGCCCCAGCATTTT. Translation gives CAIRSGAISNQPQHF. The chain couples TRBV28 to TRBJ1-5; D may be TRBD1 (6 bases). The ends were cut back, 10 bases at V and 0 bases at J, with 16 bases in the middle. The CDR3 is made up of 15 amino acids. Germline values: CDR1 MDHEN, CDR2 SYDVKM.

This clone was seen at least ten times. This chain links TRBV19 with TRBJ1-3; D unresolved. V lost 7 bases, J lost 2 bases, and 9 bases lay in between. The germline V gene encodes CDR1 LNHDA and CDR2 SQIVND (reference sequence). CDR3 length: 13 residues. The CDR3: CASTENPGNTIYF. Here the CDR3 DNA reads TGTGCCAGTACTGAGAACCCTGGAAACACCATATATTTT.

The chain has TRBV7-3 and TRBJ2-1; D remains unclear. The length of the CDR3 is 14 residues. V was cut by 5 bases and J by 6 bases, with 14 bases left in between. Germline-derived CDR1 and CDR2 are SGHTA and FQGTGA. In DNA, the CDR3 is TGTGCCAGCAGCATTGGTATAAGGTCCAATGAGCAGTTCTTC. Translation gives CASSIGIRSNEQFF.

CDR3: CASSSGEGRDEQFF. CDR3 nucleotide sequence: TGCGCCAGCAGCTCCGGGGAAGGCCGCGATGAGCAGTTCTTC. The chain recombines TRBV5-1 with TRBJ2-1, with TRBD2 as a possible D gene (5 bases). Trimming left V 3 bases short and J 8 bases short, with 15 bases between. This CDR3 is built from 14 residues. Germline V gives CDR1 SGHRS, CDR2 YFSETQ. Filled out from reference TRBV5-1 and TRBJ2-1, the complete variable domain reads KAGVTQTPRYLIKTRGQQVTLSCSPISGHRSVSWYQQTPGQGLQFLFEYFSETQRNKGNFPGRFSGRQFSNSRSEMNVSTLELGDSALYLCASSSGEGRDEQFFGPGTRLTVL.

The V call is TRBV4-1, the J call TRBJ2-3, with D possibly TRBD2 on 5 matching bases. Germline CDR1 and CDR2: MGHRA and YSYEKL. The CDR3 contains 17 residues. V lost 4 bases, J lost 0 bases, and 17 bases lay in between. The CDR3 DNA is TGCGCCAGCAGCCCTAGGGCGAGCGGTTCTAGCACAGATACGCAGTATTTT. This sequence encodes CASSPRASGSSTDTQYF.

This clone was counted between two and nine times. V and J are TRBV21-1 and TRBJ2-3; the listed D gene, TRBD2, was not tested against the DNA. TRBV21-1 counts as a pseudogene. CDR3 size: 17 residues. CDR3 region: CASSKGGQRERADTQYF. Written as DNA, the CDR3 is TGTGCCAGCTCGAAGGGGGGGCAGCGGGAGCGTGCAGATACGCAGTATTTT.

The chain links TRBV7-3 to TRBJ2-1; 10 nucleotides agree with TRBD1. V was pared by 2 bases and J by 8 bases, with 6 bases of the junction left unmatched. Germline V gene lookup returns CDR1 SGHTA and CDR2 FQGTGA. CDR3 length equals 15 residues. For the CDR3, the DNA is TGTGCCAGCAGCTTAGTGGGGACAGGGGCCCATGAGCAGTTCTTC. Its translation is CASSLVGTGAHEQFF.

The rearrangement links TRBV4-3 to TRBJ1-6, with 7 bases matching TRBD1. Germline CDR1 is LGHNA and CDR2 is YSLEER. With 4 bases clipped from V and 3 bases from J, the junction kept 3 bases outside the gene matches. The CDR3 loop spans 15 amino acids. The DNA of the CDR3 is TGCGCCAGCAGCCTTCAGGGGGGCTATAATTCACCCCTCCACTTT. As protein: CASSLQGGYNSPLHF.